Each of the 23 T cell receptor beta chains below was sequenced from the same sample in a study of blood T cell repertoires in COVID-19. The table came from immunoSEQ multiplex PCR; TCRdb's copy has only in-frame clones and leaves some out. The top ten hold about 1.5% of the sample, which has 70,000 or so clones, around 90% seen once. Sequenced sample: peripheral blood. The receptors stem from a man aged 45-65 years with acute or convalescent COVID-19.

The chain has TRBV7-8 and TRBJ2-5; tentatively, D is TRBD2 (5 bases). Germline assignment: CDR1 SGHVS and CDR2 FQNEAQ. V was clipped by 5 bases and J by 5 bases, with 9 bases between them. This CDR3 has 12 amino acids. The CDR3 nucleotides are TGTGCCAGCAGCCCGCGCGGGGAGACCCAGTACTTC. It specifies CASSPRGETQYF.

V and J are TRBV29-1 and TRBJ1-1; D uncertain. With 4 bases removed from V and 1 base from J, the gap between germline ends came to 4 bases. The CDR3 covers 11 residues. Germline values: CDR1 SQVTM, CDR2 ANQGSEA. The DNA of the CDR3 is TGCAGCGTTGGACAGAACACTGAAGCTTTCTTT. Amino acid sequence: CSVGQNTEAFF.

The chain is built from TRBV6-5 and TRBJ1-3, with 9 bases lining up with TRBD1. J gave up 1 base and V 6 bases, and 4 bases lay outside the gene matches. Germline lookup yields CDR1 MNHEY and CDR2 SVGAGI. CDR3 length: 15 residues. Here the CDR3 reads CASRWDRVSGNTIYF. In nucleotides, the CDR3 is TGTGCCAGCAGATGGGACAGGGTTTCTGGAAACACCATATATTTT.

This chain connects TRBV24-1 to TRBJ2-5; 10 nucleotides match TRBD1. This CDR3 has 15 residues. The junction had 4 bases not matched to a gene; V was cut back by 3 bases and J by 4 bases. The V gene's germline CDR1 is KGHDR and CDR2 SFDVKD. The CDR3 region is CATSDATGGRETQYF. The CDR3 DNA is TGTGCCACCAGTGATGCGACAGGGGGCCGAGAGACCCAGTACTTC.

Only one count was recorded for this clone. The chain recombines TRBV6-1 with TRBJ2-7, with D uncertain. Germline CDR1 and CDR2: MNHNS and SASEGT. The CDR3 spans 14 residues. V lost 2 bases to trimming and J lost 0 bases, with 8 bases between them. CDR3 coding DNA: TGTGCCAGCAGTGAAATGCGGAGCTCCTACGAGCAGTACGTC. As protein: CASSEMRSSYEQYV.

V usage is TRBV12-5 and J usage is TRBJ2-1, with a possible D match to TRBD2 (6 bases). Trimming left V 6 bases short and J 7 bases short, with 19 bases between. CDR1 is LGHNT and CDR2 is FRNRAP in the germline V gene. The CDR3 is 15 residues long. The CDR3 here is CASGLGDSALNEQFF. The DNA for the CDR3 is TGTGCTAGTGGCCTAGGGGACTCCGCCCTTAATGAGCAGTTCTTC.

The rearrangement uses TRBV9 and TRBJ2-4; D not resolved. V lost 3 bases and J 1 base, leaving 11 bases between the germline ends. In germline, CDR1 is SGDLS, CDR2 YYNGEE. The CDR3 is made up of 15 amino acids. CDR3 nucleotide sequence: TGTGCCAGCAGCGGTCGAGCCGGGGCCAAAAACATTCAGTACTTC. Amino acid sequence: CASSGRAGAKNIQYF.

V gene TRBV5-1 combines with J gene TRBJ1-1; D remains ambiguous. The CDR3 consists of 12 residues. Germline V gene lookup returns CDR1 SGHRS and CDR2 YFSETQ. With 4 bases removed from V and 2 bases from J, the gap between germline ends came to 6 bases. The CDR3, as DNA: TGCGCCAGCAGCGGCGGTAACACTGAAGCTTTCTTT. This translates into CASSGGNTEAFF.

The gene calls are TRBV9 and TRBJ2-1; TRBD2 matches 10 bases. V was clipped by 0 bases and J by 4 bases; unmatched bases: 4. The CDR3 length is 16 residues. CDR1 and CDR2 from the germline V gene are SGDLS and YYNGEE. CDR3 coding DNA: TGTGCCAGCAGCGTAGGTCTTAGCGGGGGGTACAATGAGCAGTTCTTC. Encoded protein: CASSVGLSGGYNEQFF. Using reference TRBV9 and TRBJ2-1 for the parts outside the CDR3, the full variable domain is DSGVTQTPKHLITATGQRVTLRCSPRSGDLSVYWYQQSLDQGLQFLIQYYNGEERAKGNILERFSAQQFPDLHSELNLSSLELGDSALYFCASSVGLSGGYNEQFFGPGTRLTVL.

The chain joins TRBV2 to TRBJ2-3; D is undetermined. V lost 2 bases to trimming and J lost 5 bases, with 14 bases between them. The length of the CDR3 is 15 residues. In germline, CDR1 is SNHLY, CDR2 FYNNEI. In DNA form, the CDR3 reads TGTGCCAGCAGTGAATGGTCGCGGCCCGGAGATACGCAGTATTTT. Its protein is CASSEWSRPGDTQYF.

The chain recombines TRBV27 with TRBJ1-6, with D perhaps TRBD1 (5 bases). Per the germline V gene, CDR1 is MNHEY and CDR2 is SMNVEV (reference sequence). V was clipped by 7 bases and J by 10 bases, with 11 bases between them. This CDR3 is built from 12 residues. The CDR3 here is CASKGVYSPLHF. The CDR3 region has the DNA TGTGCCAGCAAAGGGGTGTACTCACCCCTCCACTTT.

This rearrangement joins TRBV30 to TRBJ1-1; 8 nucleotides match TRBD1. Germline CDR1 and CDR2: GTSNPN and SVGIG (reference sequence). V shed 8 bases and J 1 base; nucleotides not matched to a gene: 0. The CDR3 spans 11 residues. This CDR3 reads CAGTGNTEAFF. CDR3 coding DNA: TGTGCCGGGACAGGGAACACTGAAGCTTTCTTT.

The rearrangement joins TRBV28 to TRBJ2-4; 9 nucleotides agree with TRBD2. There are 16 residues in the CDR3. Germline CDR1 reads MDHEN; CDR2 reads SYDVKM. The V segment lost 6 bases and the J segment 10 bases; nucleotides outside the gene matches: 16. The CDR3 coding sequence is TGTGCCAGCAGGTCCTACTTAGCGGGGGCGGGAAGAATTCAGTACTTC. Its translation is CASRSYLAGAGRIQYF.

The chain employs TRBV19 and TRBJ1-1; no firm D call. CDR1 is LNHDA, CDR2 SQIVND, per germline (reference sequence). This CDR3 comprises 17 residues. V was trimmed by 6 bases and J by 1 base, leaving 21 bases between them. CDR3 protein: CASSPSFPGGSNTEAFF. CDR3 DNA: TGTGCCAGTAGCCCAAGCTTCCCAGGAGGGTCGAACACTGAAGCTTTCTTT.

This clone was counted only a few times. This chain links TRBV10-3 with TRBJ1-5; 7 bases align to TRBD1. The trim removed 10 bases at V and 3 bases at J, leaving 9 bases unmatched. The CDR3 totals 14 residues. Germline values: CDR1 ENHRY, CDR2 SYGVKD. The CDR3 protein is CATSPGQVNQPQHF. The DNA for the CDR3 is TGTGCCACCTCCCCAGGACAGGTCAATCAGCCCCAGCATTTT.

This chain joins TRBV27 and TRBJ2-2, with 8 bases aligning to TRBD2. The V gene end was trimmed by 6 bases and the J gene end by 3 bases; junction bases not matched to a gene: 6. Per the germline V gene, CDR1 is MNHEY and CDR2 is SMNVEV (reference sequence). The CDR3 is 15 residues long. The CDR3 DNA follows: TGTGCCAGCAGCCCCAGCGGGAGTCACACCGGGGAGCTGTTTTTT. Protein product: CASSPSGSHTGELFF.

The genes are TRBV7-6 and TRBJ2-1, with D perhaps TRBD2 (6 bases). The CDR3 totals 16 residues. V gave up 2 bases and J gave up 5 bases, with 16 bases separating them. The V gene's germline CDR1 is SGHVS and CDR2 FNYEAQ. CDR3 sequence (DNA): TGTGCCAGCAGCTTACCGGAGGGCCTTAGGGACAATGAGCAGTTCTTC. It codes for CASSLPEGLRDNEQFF.

V is TRBV10-2 and J is TRBJ2-3; tentative D call: TRBD2 (6 bases). CDR1 and CDR2 (germline): WSHSY, SAAADI. This CDR3 contains 17 residues. The ends were cut back, 6 bases at V and 2 bases at J, with 21 bases in the middle. The chain's CDR3 is CASSGVGDSGSTDTQYF. The CDR3 DNA follows: TGCGCCAGCAGCGGAGTTGGGGATAGCGGTTCCACAGATACGCAGTATTTT.

The chain combines TRBV5-1 with TRBJ2-5; D unclear. V lost 1 base to trimming and J lost 1 base, with 8 bases between them. This CDR3 has 14 amino acids. CDR1 and CDR2 (germline): SGHRS, YFSETQ. The CDR3 protein is CASSLWASQETQYF. DNA of the CDR3: TGCGCCAGCAGCTTGTGGGCCTCCCAAGAGACCCAGTACTTC.

The chain links TRBV10-1 to TRBJ2-5; 8 bases match TRBD1. The junction had 8 bases not matched to a gene; V was cut back by 3 bases and J by 5 bases. The germline CDR1 and CDR2 sequences are WNHNN and SYGVQD (reference sequence). The CDR3 totals 15 residues. DNA of the CDR3: TGCGCCAGCAGTGAACCGGACAGGGCTGCGGAGACCCAGTACTTC. Translating gives CASSEPDRAAETQYF.

This clone came up a few times. The V call is TRBV9, the J call TRBJ2-2, with a weak D call TRBD2 (6 bases). This CDR3 region has 17 residues. Per germline, CDR1 SGDLS and CDR2 YYNGEE. Trimming shortened V by 1 base and J by 2 bases, and 15 bases separated the two germline ends. The chain's CDR3 is CASSVRGSGTNTGELFF. DNA of the CDR3: TGTGCCAGCAGCGTAAGAGGTAGCGGAACAAACACCGGGGAGCTGTTTTTT.

Here the CDR3 DNA reads TGTGCCAGCAGCGTCTGGCGGGAGGTCGACACAGATACGCAGTATTTT. Its protein product is CASSVWREVDTDTQYF. The chain carries TRBV9 and TRBJ2-3, with 8 nucleotides matching TRBD2. After removal of 2 bases from V and 2 bases from J, the junction contained 7 bases not matched to a gene. Germline V gene lookup returns CDR1 SGDLS and CDR2 YYNGEE. CDR3 length equals 16 residues.

V gene TRBV27 combines with J gene TRBJ2-7, with no clear D. V was shortened by 2 bases and J by 5 bases, with 7 bases between the two germline ends. Germline V gene lookup returns CDR1 MNHEY and CDR2 SMNVEV (reference sequence). The CDR3 runs to 12 residues. In nucleotides, the CDR3 is TGTGCCAGCAGTTTAGTCCCGGACGAGCAGTACTTC. This gives the protein CASSLVPDEQYF.